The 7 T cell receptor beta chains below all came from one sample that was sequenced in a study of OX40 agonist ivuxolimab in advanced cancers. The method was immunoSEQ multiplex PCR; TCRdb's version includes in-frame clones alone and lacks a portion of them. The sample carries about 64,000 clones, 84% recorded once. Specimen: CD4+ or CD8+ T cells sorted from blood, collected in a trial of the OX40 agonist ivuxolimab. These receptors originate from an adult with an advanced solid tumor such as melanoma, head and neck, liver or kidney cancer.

The CDR3 nucleotides read TGTGCCAGCAGTCAAGGGGGACAGGGGACCGGGGAGCTGTTTTTT. This gives the protein CASSQGGQGTGELFF. The rearrangement uses TRBV28 and TRBJ2-2, with TRBD1 matching over 10 bases. Germline CDR1 and CDR2: MDHEN and SYDVKM. Trimming at V came to 5 bases and at J to 5 bases, leaving 5 bases not matched to a gene. The CDR3 spans 15 residues.

The CDR3 reads CASKTGGRGEKLFF. CDR3 nucleotides: TGTGCCAGCAAAACAGGGGGCAGGGGTGAAAAACTGTTTTTT. V and J are TRBV6-5 and TRBJ1-4; 9 bases fit TRBD1. Germline V gene lookup returns CDR1 MNHEY and CDR2 SVGAGI. The CDR3 runs to 14 residues. The ends lost 7 bases at V and 7 bases at J; junction bases unmatched: 7.

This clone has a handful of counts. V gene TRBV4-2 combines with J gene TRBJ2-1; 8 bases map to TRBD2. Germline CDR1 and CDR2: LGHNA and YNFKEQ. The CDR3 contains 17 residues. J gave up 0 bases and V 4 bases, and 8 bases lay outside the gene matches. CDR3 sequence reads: CASSLGMAGGSYNEQFF. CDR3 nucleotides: TGTGCCAGCAGCCTCGGCATGGCGGGAGGCTCCTACAATGAGCAGTTCTTC.

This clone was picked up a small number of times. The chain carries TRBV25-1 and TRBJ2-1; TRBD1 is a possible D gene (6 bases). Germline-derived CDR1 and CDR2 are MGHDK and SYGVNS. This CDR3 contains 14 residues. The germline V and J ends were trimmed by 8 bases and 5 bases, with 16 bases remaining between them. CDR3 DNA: TGTGCCAGCTGCTCCCCCGGGACAAACAATGAGCAGTTCTTC. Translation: CASCSPGTNNEQFF.

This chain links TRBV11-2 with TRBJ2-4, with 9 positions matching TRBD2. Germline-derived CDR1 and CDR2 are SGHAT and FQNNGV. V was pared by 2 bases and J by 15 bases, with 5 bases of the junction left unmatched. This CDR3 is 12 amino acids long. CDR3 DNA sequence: TGTGCCAGCAGCTTATCCGGCGGGAGGGGGTACTTC. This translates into CASSLSGGRGYF.

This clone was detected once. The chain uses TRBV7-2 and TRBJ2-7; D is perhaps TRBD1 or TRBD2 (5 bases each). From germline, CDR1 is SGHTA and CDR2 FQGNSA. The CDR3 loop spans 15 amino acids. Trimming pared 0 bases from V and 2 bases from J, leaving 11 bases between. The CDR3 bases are TGTGCCAGCAGCTTAGCGAGAGGGGAAACCTACGAGCAGTACTTC. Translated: CASSLARGETYEQYF.

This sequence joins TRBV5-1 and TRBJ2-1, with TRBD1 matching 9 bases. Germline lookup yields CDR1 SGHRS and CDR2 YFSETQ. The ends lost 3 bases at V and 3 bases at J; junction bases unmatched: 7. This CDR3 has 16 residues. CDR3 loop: CASSSGGQGSYNEQFF. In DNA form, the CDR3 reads TGCGCCAGCAGCTCGGGGGGACAGGGCAGCTACAATGAGCAGTTCTTC.